These 25 T cell receptor beta chains were sequenced from one sample in a study of shared clonotypes between healthy human individuals. This table comes from immunoSEQ multiplex PCR, and its TCRdb copy is limited to in-frame clones, with some not included. The sample lists roughly 400,000 clones, roughly 96% seen once, with 0.32% in the top ten. The sequenced material came from memory CD8+ T cells sorted from blood. Subset in this sample: CD45RO+ cells pooled with CCR7-negative TemRA cells. The receptors here all came from a man aged 30 to 45 in good health.

The V and J genes are TRBV25-1 and TRBJ2-7; D uncertain. The CDR3 consists of 13 residues. The ends were cut back, 4 bases at V and 2 bases at J, with 9 bases in the middle. The germline gives CDR1 MGHDK, CDR2 SYGVNS. The CDR3 DNA reads TGTGCCAGCAGTGGGGTGACGGCCTACGAGCAGTACTTC. Protein product: CASSGVTAYEQYF.

The rearrangement joins TRBV27 to TRBJ1-1; tentatively, D is TRBD1 (5 bases). The V end was cut by 4 bases, the J end by 0 bases, with 9 bases between. The CDR3 sequence is 14 residues long. Germline V gene data show CDR1 as MNHEY and CDR2 as SMNVEV (reference sequence). The CDR3 region is CASSWGGMNTEAFF. The DNA of the CDR3 is TGTGCCAGCAGTTGGGGGGGGATGAACACTGAAGCTTTCTTT.

The chain employs TRBV27 and TRBJ2-5, with D unclear. V was clipped by 5 bases and J by 2 bases, with 12 bases between them. Germline CDR1 and CDR2: MNHEY and SMNVEV (reference sequence). The CDR3 is 14 residues long. The CDR3 region is CASSATLGQETQYF. The CDR3, as DNA: TGTGCCAGCAGTGCCACCCTTGGTCAAGAGACCCAGTACTTC.

The chain uses TRBV19 and TRBJ2-1; TRBD2 matches at 7 bases. CDR1 and CDR2 from the germline V gene are LNHDA and SQIVND (reference sequence). With 6 bases clipped from V and 4 bases from J, the junction kept 3 bases outside the gene matches. This CDR3 comprises 13 residues. The CDR3 region is CASSLAAYNEQFF. The CDR3 nucleotides are TGTGCCAGTAGCCTAGCGGCGTACAATGAGCAGTTCTTC.

The V and J genes are TRBV11-3 and TRBJ2-6; tentatively, D is TRBD1 (6 bases). The CDR3 is made up of 15 amino acids. Trimming shortened V by 4 bases and J by 0 bases, and 7 bases separated the two germline ends. In germline, CDR1 is SGHNT, CDR2 YENEEA. The chain's CDR3 is CASSSGHSGANVLTF. The DNA of the CDR3 is TGTGCCAGCAGCTCGGGACACTCTGGGGCCAACGTCCTGACTTTC.

The table lists this clone with a count of one. The CDR3 coding sequence is TGTGCCAGCAGCCCTTTAGCGGGAGAGTGGGAGACCCAGTACTTC. It encodes CASSPLAGEWETQYF. The chain recombines TRBV7-2 with TRBJ2-5; 9 positions match TRBD2. The CDR3 loop spans 15 amino acids. J was trimmed by 5 bases and V by 5 bases; bases with no gene match: 9. Germline CDR1 is SGHTA and CDR2 is FQGNSA.

A single count supports this clone. The chain joins TRBV5-4 to TRBJ2-2, with 8 bases lining up with TRBD2. The CDR3 runs 17 residues. Trimming removed 5 bases from V and 7 bases from J; junction bases left unmatched: 16. Germline V gives CDR1 SGHNT, CDR2 YYREEE (reference sequence). CDR3 amino acids: CASRLLGGTSPIGELFF. DNA of the CDR3: TGTGCCAGCAGGTTGTTGGGGGGGACTAGTCCCATCGGGGAGCTGTTTTTT.

This sequence joins TRBV29-1 and TRBJ1-2, with D possibly TRBD1 on 5 matching bases. This CDR3 is 12 amino acids long. V shed 7 bases and J shed 4 bases, with 13 bases lying between them. The germline gives CDR1 SQVTM, CDR2 ANQGSEA. The CDR3 bases are TGCAGCGCGGGGGTGGGCCCCTATGGCTACACCTTC. As protein: CSAGVGPYGYTF. The variable domain in full, completed from reference TRBV29-1 and TRBJ1-2, reads SAVISQKPSRDICQRGTSLTIQCQVDSQVTMMFWYRQQPGQSLTLIATANQGSEATYESGFVIDKFPISRPNLTFSTLTVSNMSPEDSSIYLCSAGVGPYGYTFGSGTRLTVV.

As to this clone: In the same sample, other DNA sequences code for this CDR3. The V gene is TRBV4-1, the J gene TRBJ2-5, with D possibly being TRBD2 (6 bases). V was cut by 3 bases and J by 4 bases, with 6 bases left in between. Germline values: CDR1 MGHRA, CDR2 YSYEKL. The CDR3 extends over 12 amino acids. CDR3 sequence reads: CASSQGGETQYF. The CDR3 nucleotides are TGCGCCAGCAGCCAGGGAGGAGAGACCCAGTACTTC.

The chain couples TRBV6-5 to TRBJ1-5, with D uncertain. The CDR3 sequence is 16 residues long. V was cut by 4 bases and J by 0 bases, with 13 bases left in between. CDR1 and CDR2 from the germline V gene are MNHEY and SVGAGI. In nucleotides, the CDR3 is TGTGCCAGCAGTTTCTCCGGAGTTTTTAGCAATCAGCCCCAGCATTTT. It translates to CASSFSGVFSNQPQHF.

The sample holds one count of this clone. This chain links TRBV7-9 with TRBJ2-1, with D perhaps TRBD2 (5 bases). This CDR3 has 15 residues. V lost 3 bases and J lost 12, with 21 bases in between. CDR1 is SEHNR, CDR2 FQNEAQ, per germline (reference sequence). CDR3 sequence (DNA): TGTGCCAGCAGCTTGTCCGAACTAGAAGGGTTTGGGCAGTTCTTC. Translation: CASSLSELEGFGQFF.

The rearrangement joins TRBV4-2 to TRBJ2-2; possibly TRBD1 for D (5 bases). Germline V gives CDR1 LGHNA, CDR2 YNFKEQ. The V end lost 2 bases, the J end lost 6 bases, and 22 bases lay between the germline ends. There are 18 residues in the CDR3. CDR3 amino acids: CASSQLSRWSGKPGELFF. The CDR3 coding sequence is TGTGCCAGCAGCCAATTGAGCCGATGGTCAGGGAAGCCCGGGGAGCTGTTTTTT.

The chain carries TRBV7-3 and TRBJ2-3; TRBD1 is a possible D gene (5 bases). The CDR3 is made up of 13 amino acids. The V gene's germline CDR1 is SGHTA and CDR2 FQGTGA. With 5 bases removed from V and 5 bases from J, the gap between germline ends came to 11 bases. This CDR3 reads CASSGQGLDTQYF. The CDR3 nucleotides are TGTGCCAGCAGCGGTCAGGGCCTAGATACGCAGTATTTT.

The chain links TRBV4-2 to TRBJ2-7; D uncertain. Trimming took 4 bases from V and 1 from J, leaving 8 bases between them. Germline CDR1 is LGHNA and CDR2 is YNFKEQ. The CDR3 has 13 residues. CDR3 nucleotides: TGTGCCAGCAGCCTTCTCGTATCCTACGAGCAGTACTTC. Amino acid sequence: CASSLLVSYEQYF.

The rearrangement joins TRBV5-4 to TRBJ2-2; 7 positions agree with TRBD1. The CDR3 is made up of 15 amino acids. Germline V gene data show CDR1 as SGHNT and CDR2 as YYREEE (reference sequence). V was clipped by 2 bases and J by 0 bases; unmatched bases: 1. The CDR3 DNA reads as TGTGCCAGCAGCTTTCAGGGGGCGAACACCGGGGAGCTGTTTTTT. Amino acid sequence: CASSFQGANTGELFF. The entire variable domain, with the rest obtained from reference TRBV5-4 and TRBJ2-2, is as follows: ETGVTQSPTHLIKTRGQQVTLRCSSQSGHNTVSWYQQALGQGPQFIFQYYREEENGRGNFPPRFSGLQFPNYSSELNVNALELDDSALYLCASSFQGANTGELFFGEGSRLTVL.

V is TRBV10-3 and J is TRBJ2-1; 12 positions agree with TRBD1. The CDR3 sequence is 16 residues long. CDR1 and CDR2 from the germline V gene are ENHRY and SYGVKD. V trimming: 8 bases; J trimming: 6 bases; junction bases outside the gene matches: 11. The CDR3 is CAIAYSGTGGSNEQFF. CDR3 nucleotide sequence: TGTGCCATCGCCTACTCCGGGACAGGGGGCTCCAATGAGCAGTTCTTC.

A single count supports this clone. The chain carries TRBV5-1 and TRBJ1-6; D uncertain. CDR1 SGHRS and CDR2 YFSETQ come from the germline V gene. Trimming cost V 2 bases and J 4 bases, with 7 bases left between them. This CDR3 has 14 amino acids. The CDR3 sequence: CASSFNRYNSPLHF. CDR3 nucleotide sequence: TGCGCCAGCAGCTTTAACCGTTATAATTCACCCCTCCACTTT. Full variable domain (remainder filled in from reference TRBV5-1 and TRBJ1-6): KAGVTQTPRYLIKTRGQQVTLSCSPISGHRSVSWYQQTPGQGLQFLFEYFSETQRNKGNFPGRFSGRQFSNSRSEMNVSTLELGDSALYLCASSFNRYNSPLHFGNGTRLTVT.

The chain joins TRBV7-3 to TRBJ2-2; D perhaps matches TRBD2 (5 bases). Trimming removed 5 bases at V and 7 bases at J, with 17 bases between. The CDR3 is 15 amino acids. Per germline, CDR1 SGHTA and CDR2 FQGTGA. The CDR3 region has the DNA TGTGCCAGCAGCCCCCCCGGGGTTATGGGCGGGGAGCTGTTTTTT. This gives the protein CASSPPGVMGGELFF. The complete variable domain, with remaining parts taken from reference TRBV7-3 and TRBJ2-2, reads GAGVSQTPSNKVTEKGKYVELRCDPISGHTALYWYRQSLGQGPEFLIYFQGTGAADDSGLPNDRFFAVRPEGSVSTLKIQRTERGDSAVYLCASSPPGVMGGELFFGEGSRLTVL.

In its sample, this clone was seen a few times. The chain couples TRBV7-3 to TRBJ2-5; 11 nucleotides align to TRBD2. V gave up 2 bases and J gave up 2 bases; unmatched junction bases: 1. The CDR3 has 15 residues. Germline V gene lookup returns CDR1 SGHTA and CDR2 FQGTGA. Here the CDR3 reads CASSLGLAGQETQYF. For the CDR3, the DNA is TGTGCCAGCAGCTTAGGACTAGCGGGTCAAGAGACCCAGTACTTC.

V gene TRBV2 combines with J gene TRBJ2-1, with 7 bases aligning to TRBD1. The CDR3 totals 16 residues. The germline gives CDR1 SNHLY, CDR2 FYNNEI. V shed 3 bases and J 7 bases; nucleotides not matched to a gene: 12. CDR3 bases: TGTGCCAGCAGTGATGGGGACAGAACCGTTCGGAATGAGCAGTTCTTC. As protein: CASSDGDRTVRNEQFF. Complete variable domain (other parts from reference TRBV2 and TRBJ2-1): EPEVTQTPSHQVTQMGQEVILRCVPISNHLYFYWYRQILGQKVEFLVSFYNNEISEKSEIFDDQFSVERPDGSNFTLKIRSTKLEDSAMYFCASSDGDRTVRNEQFFGPGTRLTVL.

The chain combines TRBV28 with TRBJ1-1; possible D gene TRBD1, 6 bases. Trimming stripped 6 bases from V and 1 base from J, with 9 bases between. CDR1 and CDR2 (germline): MDHEN, SYDVKM. The CDR3 consists of 13 residues. DNA for the CDR3: TGTGCCAGCAGAGGGACACCGAACACTGAAGCTTTCTTT. This gives the protein CASRGTPNTEAFF.

The chain recombines TRBV4-1 with TRBJ2-7; TRBD2 agrees at 12 bases. CDR1 and CDR2 from the germline V gene are MGHRA and YSYEKL. CDR3 length equals 15 residues. The ends lost 4 bases at V and 2 bases at J; junction bases unmatched: 3. The CDR3 DNA follows: TGCGCCAGCAGCCGCGGACTAGCGGGGACCTACGAGCAGTACTTC. This sequence encodes CASSRGLAGTYEQYF.

The chain joins TRBV5-1 to TRBJ1-2; tentative D call: TRBD1 (6 bases). CDR1 SGHRS and CDR2 YFSETQ come from the germline V gene. The CDR3 runs to 15 residues. V was cut by 4 bases and J by 4 bases, with 17 bases left in between. The CDR3 nucleotides are TGCGCCAGCAGCATGATGGGGGGCGCGGGCTATGGCTACACCTTC. Encoded protein: CASSMMGGAGYGYTF.

This clone was recorded only once. The V and J genes are TRBV6-6 and TRBJ1-5; 8 bases are a match to TRBD1. Trimming took 4 bases from V and 1 from J; bases not matched to a gene: 6. CDR1 is MNHNY and CDR2 is SVGAGI in the germline V gene (reference sequence). CDR3 length equals 16 residues. In nucleotides, the CDR3 is TGTGCCAGCAGTTCTGCCCGGACAGGGAGCAATCAGCCCCAGCATTTT. Its protein product is CASSSARTGSNQPQHF.

The J gene is TRBJ2-2, the V gene TRBV28, with 7 bases fitting TRBD2. CDR1 and CDR2 from the germline V gene are MDHEN and SYDVKM. The CDR3 extends over 15 amino acids. After removal of 7 bases from V and 7 bases from J, the junction contained 12 bases not matched to a gene. The CDR3 sequence is CASTLGGDPDGELFF. CDR3 nucleotides: TGTGCCAGCACCCTGGGGGGGGATCCAGACGGGGAGCTGTTTTTT.